This note documents a single TCR beta chain sequence. This entry is derived from a study of blood T cell repertoires in COVID-19. About the research overall: Donors in the United States, Italy and Spain gave samples during acute or convalescent COVID-19. From T cells, B-cell-depleted T cells, or PBMCs came the material, which was cDNA or gDNA.

The CDR3 sequence is 15 residues long. Germline V lookup: CDR1 SGHAT, CDR2 FQNNGV. Trimming cost V 4 bases and J 4 bases; bases outside gene matches: 7. Source study methods: Amplification with reference gene primers provided the estimates of nucleated cell counts. The method was immunoSEQ multiplex PCR; TCRdb's version includes in-frame clones alone and lacks a portion of them. V, J and clone size are those of that table, while D and trimming were read from the DNA. This table holds 40,000 to 60,000 clones, roughly 78% found once. The material sequenced was peripheral blood. V gene TRBV11-2 combines with J gene TRBJ1-2, with TRBD1 identical over 9 bases. This sequence was found in a man between 65 and 85 years old with acute or convalescent COVID-19. In DNA, the CDR3 is TGTGCCAGCAGCTGGGACAGGGACCCACTCTATGGCTACACCTTC. As protein: CASSWDRDPLYGYTF.